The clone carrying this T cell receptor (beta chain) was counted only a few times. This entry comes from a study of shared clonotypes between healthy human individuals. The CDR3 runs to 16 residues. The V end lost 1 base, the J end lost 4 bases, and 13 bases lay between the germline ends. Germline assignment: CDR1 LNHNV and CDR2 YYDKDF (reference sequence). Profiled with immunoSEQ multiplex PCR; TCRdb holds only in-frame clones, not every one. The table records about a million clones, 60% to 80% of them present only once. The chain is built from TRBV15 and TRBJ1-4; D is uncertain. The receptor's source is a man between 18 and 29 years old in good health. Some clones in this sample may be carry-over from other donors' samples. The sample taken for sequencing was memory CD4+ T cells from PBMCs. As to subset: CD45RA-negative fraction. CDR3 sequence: CATSRVVPPYNEKLFF. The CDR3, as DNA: TGTGCCACCAGCAGAGTCGTCCCTCCTTATAATGAAAAACTGTTTTTT.